This entry lists 20 T cell receptor beta chains sequenced from one sample in a study of blood T cell repertoires in COVID-19. Using immunoSEQ multiplex PCR, the repertoire was profiled, and TCRdb retains in-frame clones only, with some absent. The sample carries approximately 210,000 clones, around 88% recorded once. Sequencing was done on a sample of peripheral blood. These TCRs come from a woman aged 45-59 years with acute or convalescent COVID-19.

This clone has just a few counts. The J gene is TRBJ1-5, the V gene TRBV27; D is possibly TRBD1 (5 bases). The length of the CDR3 is 16 residues. Trimming cost V 5 bases and J 2 bases, with 16 bases left between them. Germline V gene data show CDR1 as MNHEY and CDR2 as SMNVEV (reference sequence). CDR3 protein: CASSPRDGFRNQPQHF. The DNA for the CDR3 is TGTGCCAGCAGTCCGCGGGACGGTTTTCGCAATCAGCCCCAGCATTTT.

This clone has a count of ten or more. This chain joins TRBV30 and TRBJ1-2, with TRBD1 as a possible D gene (5 bases). V lost 0 bases to trimming and J lost 8 bases, with 16 bases between them. CDR1 GTSNPN and CDR2 SVGIG come from the germline V gene (reference sequence). The CDR3 totals 14 residues. The CDR3 region is CAWSVRGNSRGYTF. In nucleotides, the CDR3 is TGTGCCTGGAGTGTACGGGGGAACAGCAGGGGCTACACCTTC.

This clone was picked up a small number of times. The chain links TRBV19 to TRBJ2-7; 8 bases align to TRBD1. This CDR3 contains 16 residues. The V and J ends lost 4 bases and 6 bases, in that order; junction bases with no gene match: 14. Germline V gene sequence: CDR1 LNHDA, CDR2 SQIVND (reference sequence). CDR3 coding DNA: TGTGCCAGTAGTACACACCCGGACAGGGCCGATGTCGAGCAGTACTTC. Its protein is CASSTHPDRADVEQYF.

In its sample, this clone was seen a few times. This rearrangement joins TRBV3-1 (or the pseudogene TRBV3-2) to TRBJ2-7, with TRBD1 matching 7 bases. CDR3 length: 14 amino acids. CDR1 and CDR2 from the germline V gene are LGHDT and YNNKEL (reference sequence). Trimming cost V 5 bases and J 4 bases; bases outside gene matches: 8. CDR3 residues: CASSKPGQKYEQYF. As DNA, the CDR3 is TGTGCCAGCAGCAAGCCGGGACAGAAATACGAGCAGTACTTC.

V usage is TRBV28 and J usage is TRBJ2-7; 7 nucleotides match TRBD2. Germline trimming cut 7 bases from V and 0 bases from J; bases unmatched to any gene: 12. Germline values: CDR1 MDHEN, CDR2 SYDVKM. This CDR3 is 16 amino acids long. The CDR3 sequence is CASTHSGRETSYEQYF. The CDR3 region has the DNA TGTGCCAGCACTCATTCAGGGCGGGAGACCTCCTACGAGCAGTACTTC.

The chain has TRBV24-1 and TRBJ2-3; perhaps TRBD1 as D (5 bases). Trimming left V 2 bases short and J 4 bases short, with 15 bases between. This CDR3 spans 16 amino acids. From germline, CDR1 is KGHDR and CDR2 SFDVKD. CDR3 DNA sequence: TGTGCCACCAGTGATTCATCACAGGTACTCCCAGATACGCAGTATTTT. Protein: CATSDSSQVLPDTQYF.

As DNA, the CDR3 is TGTGCCAGCAGCGATTCGAGACGGGATGAAAAACTGTTTTTT. Encoded protein: CASSDSRRDEKLFF. This chain uses TRBV6-5 with TRBJ1-4; no clear D. The germline V gene encodes CDR1 MNHEY and CDR2 SVGAGI. The CDR3 has 14 residues. Between the trimmed V and J ends, which lost 6 bases and 6 bases, there was a span of 14 bases.

V is TRBV5-8 and J is TRBJ2-1, with unresolved D. The V gene's germline CDR1 is SGHTS and CDR2 YDEGEE. This CDR3 region has 16 residues. Trimming shortened V by 0 bases and J by 0 bases, and 10 bases separated the two germline ends. Here the CDR3 DNA reads TGTGCCAGCAGCTTGGTTCCCATTAGCTCCTACAATGAGCAGTTCTTC. Translated, it gives CASSLVPISSYNEQFF.

This chain connects TRBV6-5 to TRBJ2-7, with a possible D match to TRBD2 (7 bases). CDR3 length: 13 residues. The germline V gene has CDR1 MNHEY and CDR2 SVGAGI. With 8 bases removed from V and 3 bases from J, the gap between germline ends came to 14 bases. In DNA, the CDR3 is TGTGCCAGCCAAAGGGGGGGATTCTACGAGCAGTACTTC. Its translation is CASQRGGFYEQYF.

J is TRBJ2-7 and V is TRBV5-1; 8 bases align to TRBD2. Trimming removed 3 bases from V and 2 bases from J; junction bases left unmatched: 7. The CDR3 is 15 residues long. Germline assignment: CDR1 SGHRS and CDR2 YFSETQ. CDR3 coding DNA: TGCGCCAGCAGCTACGGACTAGCTGTTCCCTACGAGCAGTACTTC. This gives the protein CASSYGLAVPYEQYF.

V is TRBV10-1 and J is TRBJ2-5; D gene uncertain. CDR3 size: 13 residues. Trimming left V 0 bases short and J 2 bases short, with 4 bases between. Per the germline V gene, CDR1 is WNHNN and CDR2 is SYGVQD (reference sequence). The CDR3 DNA reads TGCGCCAGCAGTGAGTCTAGTCAAGAGACCCAGTACTTC. This encodes CASSESSQETQYF.

The chain is built from TRBV21-1 and TRBJ2-7; TRBD1 is taken as the D call from the table, unchecked against the DNA. TRBV21-1 is deemed a pseudogene. The CDR3 is made up of 14 amino acids. This CDR3 is CASSADRVTYEQYF. As DNA, the CDR3 is TGTGCCAGCAGCGCTGACAGGGTTACCTACGAGCAGTACTTC.

CDR3 bases: TGTGCCAGCAGCTTGGGGGGAGCTAACTATGGCTACACCTTC. This translates into CASSLGGANYGYTF. The chain uses TRBV5-4 and TRBJ1-2; D not resolved. Germline V gene data show CDR1 as SGHNT and CDR2 as YYREEE (reference sequence). Trimming left V 0 bases short and J 0 bases short, with 6 bases between. The CDR3 loop spans 14 amino acids.

This sequence joins TRBV6-1 and TRBJ1-3, with D unresolved. Between the trimmed V and J ends, which lost 0 bases and 0 bases, there was a span of 6 bases. This CDR3 region has 15 residues. Germline V lookup: CDR1 MNHNS, CDR2 SASEGT. The CDR3 DNA reads TGTGCCAGCAGTGAAGCGACAAGCTCTGGAAACACCATATATTTT. It codes for CASSEATSSGNTIYF.

This clone has just one count. The J gene is TRBJ2-1, the V gene TRBV5-1, with D possibly matching TRBD2 (6 bases). V was clipped by 0 bases and J by 2 bases, with 9 bases between them. The V gene's germline CDR1 is SGHRS and CDR2 YFSETQ. The CDR3 is made up of 15 amino acids. The CDR3 region is CASSLGVAAYNEQFF. The CDR3 DNA reads as TGCGCCAGCAGCTTGGGGGTAGCGGCCTACAATGAGCAGTTCTTC. The variable domain in full, completed from reference TRBV5-1 and TRBJ2-1, reads KAGVTQTPRYLIKTRGQQVTLSCSPISGHRSVSWYQQTPGQGLQFLFEYFSETQRNKGNFPGRFSGRQFSNSRSEMNVSTLELGDSALYLCASSLGVAAYNEQFFGPGTRLTVL.

The rearrangement uses TRBV25-1 and TRBJ2-3; possible D gene TRBD1, 5 bases. Between the trimmed V and J ends, which lost 2 bases and 4 bases, there was a span of 13 bases. There are 15 residues in the CDR3. The germline CDR1 and CDR2 sequences are MGHDK and SYGVNS. CDR3 protein: CASSEEQIGADTQYF. Written as DNA, the CDR3 is TGTGCCAGCAGTGAAGAGCAGATAGGGGCAGATACGCAGTATTTT.

V usage is TRBV10-2 and J usage is TRBJ1-5, with TRBD1 matching over 7 bases. The CDR3 sequence is 14 residues long. Per the germline V gene, CDR1 is WSHSY and CDR2 is SAAADI. Trimming cost V 9 bases and J 3 bases; bases outside gene matches: 8. The CDR3 protein is CASWDRTSNQPQHF. The CDR3 region has the DNA TGCGCCAGTTGGGACAGAACTTCCAATCAGCCCCAGCATTTT.

The rearrangement joins TRBV18 to TRBJ1-3, with D perhaps TRBD1 (6 bases). CDR1 is KGHSH and CDR2 is LQKENI in the germline V gene. V shed 5 bases and J shed 0 bases, with 8 bases lying between them. This CDR3 comprises 14 residues. DNA of the CDR3: TGTGCCAGCTCAACAGGGAACTCTGGAAACACCATATATTTT. Its translation is CASSTGNSGNTIYF. The whole variable domain, remainder taken from reference TRBV18 and TRBJ1-3, is NAGVMQNPRHLVRRRGQEARLRCSPMKGHSHVYWYRQLPEEGLKFMVYLQKENIIDESGMPKERFSAEFPKEGPSILRIQQVVRGDSAAYFCASSTGNSGNTIYFGEGSWLTVV.

This clone showed up just once. The V gene is TRBV24-1, the J gene TRBJ2-5, with D tentatively TRBD1 (6 bases). CDR1 and CDR2 (germline): KGHDR, SFDVKD. Trimming cost V 5 bases and J 5 bases, with 11 bases left between them. The CDR3 totals 13 residues. The DNA for the CDR3 is TGTGCCACCAGTGGGACAGCTAGGGAGACCCAGTACTTC. Protein: CATSGTARETQYF.

In its sample, this clone was seen a few times. The CDR3 loop is CASSLGAGGGRSTDTQYF. The CDR3 coding sequence is TGTGCCAGCAGCTTAGGGGCAGGAGGCGGGAGATCCACAGATACGCAGTATTTT. The chain links TRBV7-2 to TRBJ2-3; 7 nucleotides align to TRBD2. Trimming removed 1 base from V and 2 bases from J; junction bases left unmatched: 12. The CDR3 covers 18 residues. The V gene's germline CDR1 is SGHTA and CDR2 FQGNSA.